This TCR beta chain was sequenced for a study of tumor-infiltrating lymphocytes in primary liver carcinoma. Reverse transcription of approximately 500 ng total RNA with a constant-region primer produced TCR beta cDNA. Slightly modified ARM-PCR with three nested multiplex PCR rounds yielded TCR beta libraries. Primers for the first two PCR rounds were TRBV1-TRBV30 forward primers and a C-beta reverse primer (approximately 10 cycles per round). TCRdb itself ran the multiplex PCR reads through MiXCR, one entry per CDR3 protein. This sample has around 80,000 distinct CDR3 sequences, with 65% to 75% found just once. This clonotype was counted at least ten times. The germline V gene encodes CDR1 MNHNY and CDR2 SVGAGI (reference sequence). V shed 6 bases and J shed 3 bases, with 16 bases lying between them. The CDR3 is made up of 15 amino acids. Unsorted bulk tissue of roughly 19-30 mg yielded co-extracted RNA and DNA.

The rearrangement uses TRBV6-6 and TRBJ2-3; a weak D match, TRBD1 (6 bases). The TCR originated in a middle-aged man with primary liver carcinoma and hepatitis B virus infection. Material: tumor-adjacent normal liver tissue. CDR3 region: CASSIYRESTDTQYF. In DNA form, the CDR3 reads TGTGCCAGCAGCATATACAGGGAAAGTACAGATACGCAGTATTTT.